This T cell receptor beta chain was recorded in a study of metastatic and nonmetastatic thyroid tumors. Across the whole study: For malignant and benign thyroid patients, tumor or nodule tissue and blood were the sources whose repertoires were compared.

The CDR3 contains 13 residues. Germline CDR1 reads MNHEY; CDR2 reads SVGEGT. V shed 6 bases and J shed 6 bases, with 12 bases lying between them. Study-level findings and limits: Malignant thyroid tumors reportedly exceeded benign nodules significantly in TCR beta diversity, with the difference appearing in blood and tumor.

Original methodology: The study built a papillary thyroid cancer distant-metastasis classifier from CDR3 differences across clinicopathological groups. With MiXCR, TCRdb called clones anew from the PCR reads. V and J calls and clone size were set by TCRdb, not the authors. The repertoire holds around 30,000 clones, with 20% to 30% as singletons. This clone is termed medium-sized. No antigen is known for it. Patients underwent thyroid surgery, and none had received any treatment before it. The chain couples TRBV6-2 or TRBV6-3 to TRBJ2-1; D gene uncertain. This receptor was obtained from a female donor with papillary thyroid cancer or a benign thyroid nodule (not recorded which). Some clones in this sample may be carry-over from other donors' samples. Sequenced sample: blood. The CDR3 DNA follows: TGTGCCAGCAGAGGCGGACCAATCAATGAGCAGTTCTTC. It yields the protein CASRGGPINEQFF.